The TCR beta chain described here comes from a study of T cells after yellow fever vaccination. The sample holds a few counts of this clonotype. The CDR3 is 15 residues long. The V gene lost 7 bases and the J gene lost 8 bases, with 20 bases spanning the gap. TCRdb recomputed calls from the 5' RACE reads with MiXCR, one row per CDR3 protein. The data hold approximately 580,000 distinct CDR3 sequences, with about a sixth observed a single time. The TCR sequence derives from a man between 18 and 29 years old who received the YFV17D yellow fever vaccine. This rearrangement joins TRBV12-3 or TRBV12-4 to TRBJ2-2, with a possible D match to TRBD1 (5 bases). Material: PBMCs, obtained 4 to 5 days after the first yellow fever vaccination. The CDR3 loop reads CASKLQDDLNGELFF. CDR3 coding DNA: TGTGCCAGCAAGCTACAGGACGATTTGAATGGGGAGCTGTTTTTT.